This entry lists 15 T cell receptor beta chains sequenced from one sample in a study of blood T cells in healthy people across ages. The use of a sample-barcoded 5' primer and a J-beta primer mix characterized a second PCR of roughly 6 to 11 cycles. One entry per CDR3 protein, called by TCRdb with MiXCR from the 5' RACE reads. The table has about a million distinct CDR3 sequences, approximately 50% seen once. The sequencing input was blood. Every receptor here comes from an older woman in good health.

This clonotype was counted a few times. The chain is built from TRBV6-5 and TRBJ1-2, with D maybe TRBD1 (6 bases). Germline V gene lookup returns CDR1 MNHEY and CDR2 SVGAGI. The CDR3 has 15 amino acids. V was trimmed by 5 bases and J by 5 bases, leaving 18 bases between them. The CDR3 region has the DNA TGTGCCAGCAGTCCCGGGGGGCCCTTGGCTTATGGCTACACCTTC. This sequence encodes CASSPGGPLAYGYTF.

The V and J genes are TRBV7-9 and TRBJ2-1; 7 bases line up with TRBD1. The trim removed 2 bases at V and 7 bases at J, leaving 11 bases unmatched. Germline V gene sequence: CDR1 SEHNR, CDR2 FQNEAQ (reference sequence). CDR3 size: 16 residues. CDR3 region: CASSLKGAESGNEQFF. DNA of the CDR3: TGTGCCAGCAGCTTAAAGGGGGCAGAGTCTGGGAATGAGCAGTTCTTC.

This clonotype was seen only a few times. The chain has TRBV4-2 and TRBJ1-2, with 10 bases identical to TRBD1. The CDR3 length is 17 residues. Germline values: CDR1 LGHNA, CDR2 YNFKEQ. V lost 3 bases and J lost 2; bases outside the gene matches: 9. CDR3 protein: CASSQSAGTGDNYGYTF. CDR3 nucleotide sequence: TGTGCCAGCAGCCAGTCCGCCGGGACAGGGGACAACTATGGCTACACCTTC.

This clonotype was picked up a small number of times. The gene calls are TRBV7-9 and TRBJ2-3; TRBD2 agrees at 8 bases. Germline-derived CDR1 and CDR2 are SEHNR and FQNEAQ (reference sequence). V lost 5 bases and J lost 0; bases outside the gene matches: 7. The CDR3 spans 16 residues. The CDR3 nucleotides are TGTGCCAGCAGCCCATTCCCGGGAGGGAGCACAGATACGCAGTATTTT. Protein product: CASSPFPGGSTDTQYF.

The gene calls are TRBV6-1 and TRBJ1-3; the D is unclear. Germline loops: CDR1 MNHNS, CDR2 SASEGT. V was clipped by 1 base and J by 0 bases, with 7 bases between them. This CDR3 comprises 15 residues. The CDR3 DNA follows: TGTGCCAGCAGTGAAGGCGTCGGCTCTGGAAACACCATATATTTT. It specifies CASSEGVGSGNTIYF.

The chain carries TRBV5-4 and TRBJ2-7, with a tentative D call TRBD1 (6 bases). Trimming stripped 0 bases from V and 5 bases from J, with 12 bases between. The CDR3 is made up of 14 amino acids. Germline V gene sequence: CDR1 SGHNT, CDR2 YYREEE (reference sequence). DNA of the CDR3: TGTGCCAGCAGCTTGGCAAACAGGGCCAACGAGCAGTACTTC. As protein: CASSLANRANEQYF. The variable domain in full, with the rest retrieved from reference TRBV5-4 and TRBJ2-7, is ETGVTQSPTHLIKTRGQQVTLRCSSQSGHNTVSWYQQALGQGPQFIFQYYREEENGRGNFPPRFSGLQFPNYSSELNVNALELDDSALYLCASSLANRANEQYFGPGTRLTVT.

This clonotype was seen a handful of times. The chain couples TRBV10-3 to TRBJ2-7; the match to TRBD2 covers 9 bases. Trimming at V came to 8 bases and at J to 2 bases, leaving 10 bases not matched to a gene. The length of the CDR3 is 15 residues. Germline values: CDR1 ENHRY, CDR2 SYGVKD. Written as DNA, the CDR3 is TGTGCCATCGGGAGCCTAGCGGGACAAGCCTACGAGCAGTACTTC. Protein sequence: CAIGSLAGQAYEQYF.

This clonotype was detected only a few times. V usage is TRBV20-1 and J usage is TRBJ1-2; TRBD1 agrees at 9 bases. The CDR3 length is 13 residues. V lost 6 bases, J lost 8 bases, and 10 bases stayed unmatched. Germline V lookup: CDR1 DFQATT, CDR2 SNEGSKA (reference sequence). CDR3 in DNA: TGCAGTGCGAGTAAACAGGGGGCCACGGGCTACACCTTC. As protein: CSASKQGATGYTF.

The chain combines TRBV5-1 with TRBJ2-1; the D is unclear. V was cut by 0 bases and J by 4 bases, with 11 bases left in between. There are 15 residues in the CDR3. Germline values: CDR1 SGHRS, CDR2 YFSETQ. The CDR3 here is CASSLGHPGYNEQFF. The CDR3 DNA reads as TGCGCCAGCAGCTTGGGACACCCTGGATACAATGAGCAGTTCTTC. Using reference TRBV5-1 and TRBJ2-1 for the parts outside the CDR3, the full variable domain is KAGVTQTPRYLIKTRGQQVTLSCSPISGHRSVSWYQQTPGQGLQFLFEYFSETQRNKGNFPGRFSGRQFSNSRSEMNVSTLELGDSALYLCASSLGHPGYNEQFFGPGTRLTVL.

This clonotype was seen only a few times. The rearrangement uses TRBV4-2 and TRBJ2-5; D not certain. The V end was cut by 1 base, the J end by 11 bases, with 17 bases between. CDR3 length: 14 residues. Germline CDR1 LGHNA, CDR2 YNFKEQ. The CDR3: CASSQAGWNGAQYF. The CDR3 DNA reads as TGTGCCAGCAGCCAAGCGGGTTGGAATGGAGCTCAGTACTTC.

The chain has TRBV28 and TRBJ2-1; D not certain. CDR1 and CDR2 from the germline V gene are MDHEN and SYDVKM. This CDR3 is 16 amino acids long. V dropped 8 bases and J dropped 5 bases, with 22 bases sitting between them. CDR3 amino acids: CASARYKTIPNNEQFF. The CDR3 nucleotides are TGTGCCAGCGCCCGATATAAGACAATCCCGAACAATGAGCAGTTCTTC.

This clonotype was detected a few times. The CDR3: CASSHHRDMVNYGYTF. The CDR3 region has the DNA TGTGCCAGCAGCCACCATAGAGATATGGTGAACTATGGCTACACCTTC. This chain uses TRBV4-2 with TRBJ1-2; D ambiguous. CDR3 length: 16 residues. Germline CDR1 is LGHNA and CDR2 is YNFKEQ. V was shortened by 3 bases and J by 2 bases, with 16 bases between the two germline ends.

Points on this clonotype: Sequence at one end of the junction differs from germline and may be a read error. This chain connects TRBV20-1 to TRBJ2-6; D is possibly TRBD2 (6 bases). This CDR3 region has 16 residues. CDR1 and CDR2 (germline): DFQATT, SNEGSKA (reference sequence). CDR3 coding DNA: TGCAGTGCGGCGGGACTGAAAACTTCTGGGACCAACGTCCTGACTTTC. Its translation is CSAAGLKTSGTNVLTF.

V usage is TRBV20-1 and J usage is TRBJ2-6; unclear D gene. Trimming removed 6 bases from V and 4 bases from J, with 13 bases in between. The germline gives CDR1 DFQATT, CDR2 SNEGSKA (reference sequence). The CDR3 length is 14 residues. The CDR3 region has the DNA TGCAGTGCGATAGTGACGTCGGGGGCCAACGTCCTGACTTTC. This sequence encodes CSAIVTSGANVLTF.

The rearrangement joins TRBV5-5 to TRBJ2-5; TRBD2 might be the D (6 bases). The CDR3 is made up of 15 amino acids. Per the germline V gene, CDR1 is SGHKS and CDR2 is YYEKEE (reference sequence). V lost 4 bases and J 1 base, leaving 14 bases between the germline ends. CDR3 coding DNA: TGTGCCAGCAGCGTGGACTACCTGAGCCAAGAGACCCAGTACTTC. Its translation: CASSVDYLSQETQYF.